This T cell receptor (beta chain) was sequenced during a study of hypomethylating agent response in myelodysplastic syndrome. Background on the study: Of these patients, roughly 6 responded (complete response or hematologic improvement) and a few did not.

This clone was observed once. Germline lookup yields CDR1 LGHNA and CDR2 YNFKEQ. This CDR3 contains 12 residues. Losses at the gene ends were 7 bases for V and 7 bases for J; bases not matched to a gene: 4. TCRdb's table, derived via immunoSEQ multiplex PCR, lists solely in-frame clones and lacks some. The sample contains over 4,000 clones, 75% to 85% of which appear only once. Sequencing was performed on bone marrow, taken before or after starting hypomethylating agent treatment for myelodysplastic syndrome (not recorded which). The sequence was obtained from a human donor with myelodysplastic syndrome. This chain links TRBV4-2 with TRBJ2-1, with 7 bases lining up with TRBD2. The CDR3 spells CASTWGGNEQFF. The DNA for the CDR3 is TGTGCCAGCACTTGGGGAGGGAATGAGCAGTTCTTC.